This TCR beta chain was captured in a study of blood T cell repertoires in COVID-19. As for the study in general: Material from acute and convalescent COVID-19 was sourced from the United States, Italy and Spain. The cDNA or gDNA used as material had been derived from T cells, B-cell-depleted T cells, or PBMCs.

Profiled with immunoSEQ multiplex PCR; TCRdb holds only in-frame clones, not every one. The sample has roughly 410,000 clones, around 87% seen once; the top ten hold 2.3%. Seattle patients were enrolled during active infection and followed longitudinally. Per the germline V gene, CDR1 is KGHSH and CDR2 is LQKENI. Germline trimming cut 6 bases from V and 9 bases from J; bases unmatched to any gene: 7. This CDR3 region has 15 residues. Sequencing was carried out using peripheral blood. The chain combines TRBV18 with TRBJ2-1; 14 bases align to TRBD2. This TCR was recovered from a woman aged 55-70 years with COVID-19, enrolled during active disease. CDR3 in DNA: TGTGCCAGCTCGATGACTAGCGGGGGGGCAAGTGAGCAGTTCTTC. Translating it yields CASSMTSGGASEQFF.